The following is a T cell receptor (beta chain) sequence with its context. TCRdb's table, derived via immunoSEQ multiplex PCR, lists solely in-frame clones and lacks some. The sample has around 66,000 clones; around 87% are singletons. The source of the sample is a study of identifying expanded T cells in peripheral blood. Healthy donors had no documented immune events, such as infections, while sampled. Germline V gene lookup returns CDR1 MNHEY and CDR2 SMNVEV (reference sequence). With 3 bases removed from V and 2 bases from J, the gap between germline ends came to 14 bases. The CDR3 contains 15 residues.

This receptor was taken from a person between 18 and 69 years old in good health. V usage is TRBV27 and J usage is TRBJ2-7; maybe TRBD1 (6 bases). Input material: blood. The CDR3 reads CASSFNRVVAYEQYF. The CDR3 coding sequence is TGTGCCAGCAGTTTCAACAGGGTCGTAGCCTACGAGCAGTACTTC.